The sequence of this T cell receptor (beta chain) was determined in a study of shared clonotypes between healthy human individuals. Concerning this clone itself: The antigen remains unidentified.

Some clones are missing from TCRdb's copy, which holds only in-frame ones; the method was immunoSEQ multiplex PCR. The data show some 1 million clones, around 75% seen once. Broader study findings: Relative to memory subsets, naive subsets generally showed larger estimated richness.

Source material: memory CD4+ T cells sorted from blood. Stated subset: CD45RA-negative fraction. The TCR originated in a man younger than 35 in good health.

CDR3 in amino acids: CASSPKSLDRGKSYNSPLHF. DNA of the CDR3: TGTGCCAGCAGCCCAAAGAGCCTTGACAGGGGGAAATCCTATAATTCACCCCTCCACTTT. J is TRBJ1-6 and V is TRBV21-1; TRBD1 reflects the table's D call only, with no check against the DNA. TRBV21-1 is a pseudogene segment. CDR3 length: 20 amino acids.